The clone carrying this TCR beta chain has a single count. A second PCR of roughly 7 to 11 cycles used a sample-barcoded 5' primer and a J-beta primer mix. TCRdb processed the 5' RACE reads anew with MiXCR; each CDR3 protein has one entry. The sample contains roughly 1.9 million distinct CDR3 sequences, roughly 43% of which appear only once. Total RNA, at least 6 micrograms per sample, came from PBMCs. The sample comes from a study of blood T cells in healthy people across ages. This CDR3 has 15 residues. CDR1 and CDR2 from the germline V gene are SGHRS and YFSETQ. V was trimmed by 4 bases and J by 1 base, leaving 11 bases between them.

Sequenced material: blood. J is TRBJ2-2 and V is TRBV5-1, with D maybe TRBD2 (5 bases). This clonotype was sampled from a human donor in good health. CDR3 nucleotide sequence: TGCGCCAGCAGCGTACAACTAGGGAACACCGGGGAGCTGTTTTTT. It is translated as CASSVQLGNTGELFF. The full variable domain, completed using reference TRBV5-1 and TRBJ2-2, is KAGVTQTPRYLIKTRGQQVTLSCSPISGHRSVSWYQQTPGQGLQFLFEYFSETQRNKGNFPGRFSGRQFSNSRSEMNVSTLELGDSALYLCASSVQLGNTGELFFGEGSRLTVL.